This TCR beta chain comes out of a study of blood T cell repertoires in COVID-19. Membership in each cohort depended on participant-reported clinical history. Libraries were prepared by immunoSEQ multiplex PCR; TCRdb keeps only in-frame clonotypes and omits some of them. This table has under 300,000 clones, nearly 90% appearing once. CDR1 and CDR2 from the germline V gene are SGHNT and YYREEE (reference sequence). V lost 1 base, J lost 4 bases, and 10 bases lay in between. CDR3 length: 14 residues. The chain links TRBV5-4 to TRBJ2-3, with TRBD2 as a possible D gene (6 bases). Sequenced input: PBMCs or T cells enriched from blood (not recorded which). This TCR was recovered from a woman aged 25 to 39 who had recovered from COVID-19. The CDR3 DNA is TGTGCCAGCAGCTTGCCGGCGGGACCAGATACGCAGTATTTT. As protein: CASSLPAGPDTQYF.